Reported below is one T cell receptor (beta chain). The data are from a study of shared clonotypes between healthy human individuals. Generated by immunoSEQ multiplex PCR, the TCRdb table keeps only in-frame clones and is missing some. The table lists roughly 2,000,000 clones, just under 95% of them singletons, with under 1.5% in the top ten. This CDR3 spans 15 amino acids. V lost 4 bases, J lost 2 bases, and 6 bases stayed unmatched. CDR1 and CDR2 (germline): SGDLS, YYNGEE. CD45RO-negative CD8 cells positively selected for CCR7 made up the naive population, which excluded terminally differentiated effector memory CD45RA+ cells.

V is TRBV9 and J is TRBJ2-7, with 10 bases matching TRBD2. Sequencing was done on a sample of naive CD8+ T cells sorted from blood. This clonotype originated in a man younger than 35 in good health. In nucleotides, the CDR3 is TGTGCCAGCAGCCCACAGCTAGCGGGGGCCTACGAGCAGTACTTC. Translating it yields CASSPQLAGAYEQYF.